One and the same sample provided the 6 T cell receptor beta chains below, sequenced in a study of T cells in Graves' hyperthyroidism and ophthalmopathy. Amplified TCR beta CDR3 regions came from RNA transcripts. First-round RT-PCR targeting the TCR CDR3 was performed with the HTBI primer set. TCRdb ran MiXCR on the multiplex PCR reads and lists one entry per CDR3 protein. The data contain a few hundred thousand distinct CDR3 sequences, just under 25% of them singletons. Sequenced input: blood. The receptor source for this set is a man aged 50 to 60 with Graves' hyperthyroidism.

V and J are TRBV29-1 and TRBJ2-3; 8 nucleotides agree with TRBD2. This CDR3 comprises 16 residues. Germline V CDR1 and CDR2: SQVTM, ANQGSEA. The trim removed 4 bases at V and 0 bases at J, leaving 9 bases unmatched. The CDR3 DNA follows: TGCAGCGTTGTGGGGGCGGCTAGCGGGAGCACAGATACGCAGTATTTT. Translation gives CSVVGAASGSTDTQYF.

As concerns this clonotype: A much larger clone sits a single nucleotide away, making a read error possible. The CDR3 does not close with the conserved phenylalanine or tryptophan, likely indicating a read error. The chain employs TRBV11-2 and TRBJ2-7; unclear D gene. The germline gives CDR1 SGHAT, CDR2 FQNNGV. The CDR3 is 12 amino acids. V was pared by 2 bases and J by 1 base, with 3 bases between. The CDR3 region has the DNA TGTGCCAGCAGCTTAACGTCCTACGAGCAGTACCTC. Amino acids: CASSLTSYEQYL.

The genes are TRBV19 and TRBJ2-1, with D perhaps TRBD2 (6 bases). The CDR3 sequence is 14 residues long. Trimming removed 7 bases at V and 4 bases at J, with 14 bases between. Germline-derived CDR1 and CDR2 are LNHDA and SQIVND (reference sequence). The CDR3 spells CASKPARGYNEQFF. In DNA form, the CDR3 reads TGTGCCAGTAAACCAGCGCGGGGATACAATGAGCAGTTCTTC.

This clonotype was counted only a few times. The chain recombines TRBV6-1 with TRBJ1-5; tentative D call: TRBD1 (6 bases). V was pared by 4 bases and J by 7 bases, with 17 bases between. The CDR3 length is 15 residues. Germline values: CDR1 MNHNS, CDR2 SASEGT. In DNA form, the CDR3 reads TGTGCCAGCAGTGGATCTACACAGGGACGCCAGCCCCAGCATTTT. Translating gives CASSGSTQGRQPQHF.

This clonotype was observed a few times. This chain links TRBV7-9 with TRBJ2-7; 7 bases align to TRBD2. This CDR3 region has 13 residues. In germline, CDR1 is SEHNR, CDR2 FQNEAQ (reference sequence). V gave up 6 bases and J gave up 6 bases; unmatched junction bases: 8. The CDR3 loop reads CASSWGGDGEQYF. The DNA of the CDR3 is TGTGCCAGCAGTTGGGGGGGAGACGGCGAGCAGTACTTC.

This clonotype appeared many times. This chain connects TRBV11-3 to TRBJ2-7, with D perhaps given as TRBD1 or TRBD2 (5 bases each). CDR1 SGHNT and CDR2 YENEEA come from the germline V gene. There are 14 residues in the CDR3. V shed 2 bases and J shed 0 bases, with 8 bases lying between them. The CDR3 is CASSLTGASYEQYF. In DNA form, the CDR3 reads TGTGCCAGCAGCTTAACCGGGGCCTCCTACGAGCAGTACTTC.